The 21 T cell receptor beta chains listed next were all sequenced from one sample in a study of blood T cell repertoires in COVID-19. Measured with immunoSEQ multiplex PCR; TCRdb has only the in-frame clones, and not every one. The table shows some 270,000 clones, with roughly nine tenths occurring only once. The specimen was peripheral blood. Receptors originate from a man aged 50-60 years with acute or convalescent COVID-19.

V gene TRBV9 combines with J gene TRBJ1-1; D uncertain. This CDR3 spans 14 amino acids. Trimming took off 0 bases at V and 1 base at J, with 7 bases between the two ends. CDR1 is SGDLS and CDR2 is YYNGEE in the germline V gene. CDR3 sequence (DNA): TGTGCCAGCAGCGTAGAGAGTCGGAACACTGAAGCTTTCTTT. It encodes CASSVESRNTEAFF.

This sequence joins TRBV6-5 and TRBJ1-2; D remains unclear. The CDR3 covers 15 residues. V shed 2 bases and J shed 4 bases, with 14 bases lying between them. In germline, CDR1 is MNHEY, CDR2 SVGAGI. In nucleotides, the CDR3 is TGTGCCAGCAGTTACACTGTGCGGTCGGTCTATGGCTACACCTTC. Translated: CASSYTVRSVYGYTF.

The genes are TRBV10-1 and TRBJ2-1; 11 bases align to TRBD2. Germline V CDR1 and CDR2: WNHNN, SYGVQD (reference sequence). The CDR3 covers 16 residues. J lost 7 bases, V lost 0 bases, and 5 bases had no gene match. CDR3 DNA: TGCGCCAGCAGTGAGTCGGCGGGACTAGCGGTAAATGAGCAGTTCTTC. Amino acids: CASSESAGLAVNEQFF.

This clone is a singleton in its sample. J is TRBJ2-7 and V is TRBV10-3, with 11 bases that match TRBD1. V lost 6 bases to trimming and J lost 0 bases; unmatched junction nucleotides: 7. The CDR3 contains 16 residues. Germline V lookup: CDR1 ENHRY, CDR2 SYGVKD. The CDR3 spells CAISYGQGAPSYEQYF. In DNA, the CDR3 is TGTGCCATCAGCTACGGACAGGGGGCACCCTCCTACGAGCAGTACTTC.

The genes are TRBV2 and TRBJ1-5; 10 positions match TRBD1. V lost 7 bases and J lost 2; bases outside the gene matches: 5. The germline V gene has CDR1 SNHLY and CDR2 FYNNEI. The CDR3 is 15 residues long. CDR3 sequence reads: CASIRDRGGNQPQHF. The CDR3 DNA reads as TGTGCCAGCATCCGGGACAGGGGTGGCAATCAGCCCCAGCATTTT.

V usage is TRBV19 and J usage is TRBJ1-4; D remains ambiguous. V lost 3 bases, J lost 0 bases, and 8 bases lay in between. The CDR3 loop spans 15 amino acids. In germline, CDR1 is LNHDA, CDR2 SQIVND (reference sequence). The CDR3 is CASSMRVATNEKLFF. The CDR3 nucleotides read TGTGCCAGTAGTATGAGGGTTGCAACTAATGAAAAACTGTTTTTT.

This sequence joins TRBV7-3 and TRBJ1-2; D remains ambiguous. The germline CDR1 and CDR2 sequences are SGHTA and FQGTGA. The CDR3 runs to 13 residues. The V end was cut by 3 bases, the J end by 0 bases, with 5 bases between. The CDR3 region has the DNA TGTGCCAGCAGCTTTTCCTCTAACTATGGCTACACCTTC. It yields the protein CASSFSSNYGYTF.

This clone is a singleton in its sample. The chain carries TRBV3-1 (or the pseudogene TRBV3-2) and TRBJ2-5, with a weak D call TRBD1 (6 bases). The germline V and J ends were trimmed by 4 bases and 5 bases, with 14 bases remaining between them. CDR1 is LGHDT, CDR2 YNNKEL, per germline (reference sequence). This CDR3 is 14 amino acids long. CDR3 bases: TGTGCCAGCAGCCGCAGGGGCGCATGGGAGACCCAGTACTTC. This sequence encodes CASSRRGAWETQYF.

V gene TRBV18 combines with J gene TRBJ1-6; TRBD1 agrees at 7 bases. The germline gives CDR1 KGHSH, CDR2 LQKENI. The CDR3 has 17 residues. Trimming took 0 bases from V and 2 from J; bases not matched to a gene: 4. CDR3 coding DNA: TGTGCCAGCTCACCACCTGCCGGGACAGCCTATAATTCACCCCTCCACTTT. It yields the protein CASSPPAGTAYNSPLHF.

This chain joins TRBV6-6 and TRBJ2-1; 7 bases match TRBD1. Germline loops: CDR1 MNHNY, CDR2 SVGAGI (reference sequence). V lost 5 bases and J lost 3; bases outside the gene matches: 4. There are 14 residues in the CDR3. The DNA of the CDR3 is TGTGCCAGCAGTAGGACAGGAAACTACAATGAGCAGTTCTTC. It codes for CASSRTGNYNEQFF.

This sequence joins TRBV4-2 and TRBJ2-3; TRBD2 aligns across 8 bases. This CDR3 is 17 amino acids long. The germline CDR1 and CDR2 sequences are LGHNA and YNFKEQ. The V and J ends lost 0 bases and 2 bases, in that order; junction bases with no gene match: 7. The CDR3 loop is CASSQEDIAGTTDTQYF. The CDR3 DNA reads TGTGCCAGCAGCCAAGAGGATATAGCGGGGACCACAGATACGCAGTATTTT.

This rearrangement joins TRBV4-1 to TRBJ2-7; 11 bases agree with TRBD2. The trim removed 0 bases at V and 7 bases at J, leaving 14 bases unmatched. The germline gives CDR1 MGHRA, CDR2 YSYEKL. This CDR3 region has 18 residues. The CDR3 reads CASSQDVGGLADRLEQYF. CDR3 sequence (DNA): TGCGCCAGCAGCCAAGATGTTGGGGGACTAGCGGACCGGCTTGAGCAGTACTTC.

The V gene is TRBV18, the J gene TRBJ2-5, with 12 bases that match TRBD2. V shed 4 bases and J 2 bases; nucleotides not matched to a gene: 17. The CDR3 extends over 20 amino acids. Germline V CDR1 and CDR2: KGHSH, LQKENI. The CDR3 here is CASSLDRGLAGTARQETQYF. CDR3 DNA: TGTGCCAGCTCACTAGACCGTGGACTAGCGGGGACCGCCCGGCAAGAGACCCAGTACTTC.

The rearrangement uses TRBV20-1 and TRBJ2-7; D not resolved. Trimming pared 3 bases from V and 4 bases from J, leaving 7 bases between. This CDR3 region has 11 residues. Per the germline V gene, CDR1 is DFQATT and CDR2 is SNEGSKA (reference sequence). The CDR3 loop is CSASRVYEQYF. CDR3 sequence (DNA): TGCAGTGCTAGCCGCGTGTACGAGCAGTACTTC.

This clone has at least ten counts. The chain is built from TRBV18 and TRBJ2-5; D is ambiguous. The germline CDR1 and CDR2 sequences are KGHSH and LQKENI. The CDR3 length is 13 residues. V lost 7 bases to trimming and J lost 1 base, with 10 bases between them. This CDR3 reads CASFTARQETQYF. CDR3 nucleotide sequence: TGTGCCAGCTTCACAGCCCGCCAAGAGACCCAGTACTTC.

The chain has TRBV10-3 and TRBJ1-2; D gene uncertain. The ends were cut back, 3 bases at V and 5 bases at J, with 10 bases in the middle. Per the germline V gene, CDR1 is ENHRY and CDR2 is SYGVKD. The CDR3 loop spans 13 amino acids. The CDR3 bases are TGTGCCATCAGTGACCGCGGGCTATATGGCTACACCTTC. Translation: CAISDRGLYGYTF.

V gene TRBV19 combines with J gene TRBJ1-2, with no clear D. With 0 bases removed from V and 2 bases from J, the gap between germline ends came to 10 bases. The CDR3 totals 15 residues. The germline V gene encodes CDR1 LNHDA and CDR2 SQIVND (reference sequence). The CDR3 protein is CASSIDGTINYGYTF. CDR3 DNA: TGTGCCAGTAGTATAGACGGCACTATAAACTATGGCTACACCTTC.

The J gene is TRBJ1-5, the V gene TRBV5-1; tentatively, D is TRBD1 (5 bases). CDR1 SGHRS and CDR2 YFSETQ come from the germline V gene. Trimming left V 2 bases short and J 6 bases short, with 12 bases between. There are 14 residues in the CDR3. CDR3 bases: TGCGCCAGCAGCTTAAGGGGCATCGGTCAGCCCCAGCATTTT. Its protein product is CASSLRGIGQPQHF.

The chain combines TRBV15 with TRBJ2-2, with TRBD1 as a possible D gene (6 bases). V lost 4 bases, J lost 5 bases, and 14 bases lay in between. The CDR3 runs to 15 residues. The germline CDR1 and CDR2 sequences are LNHNV and YYDKDF (reference sequence). For the CDR3, the DNA is TGTGCCACCAGCAAATCATATCAGGGGACCGGGGAGCTGTTTTTT. It yields the protein CATSKSYQGTGELFF.

V and J are TRBV3-1 (or the pseudogene TRBV3-2) and TRBJ2-5; D gene ambiguous. The V end was cut by 4 bases, the J end by 6 bases, with 12 bases between. Germline V lookup: CDR1 LGHDT, CDR2 YNNKEL (reference sequence). CDR3 length: 13 residues. The CDR3 sequence: CASSPPSRKTQYF. CDR3 DNA: TGTGCCAGCAGCCCTCCCTCTAGGAAGACCCAGTACTTC.

The J gene is TRBJ1-6, the V gene TRBV4-2; possible D gene TRBD1, 5 bases. Trimming took 0 bases from V and 7 from J, leaving 10 bases between them. Looked up from germline, CDR1 is LGHNA and CDR2 is YNFKEQ. CDR3 length equals 15 residues. The CDR3 DNA follows: TGTGCCAGCAGCCAAGAACGGGGGGGGAATTCACCCCTCCACTTT. Amino acid sequence: CASSQERGGNSPLHF.